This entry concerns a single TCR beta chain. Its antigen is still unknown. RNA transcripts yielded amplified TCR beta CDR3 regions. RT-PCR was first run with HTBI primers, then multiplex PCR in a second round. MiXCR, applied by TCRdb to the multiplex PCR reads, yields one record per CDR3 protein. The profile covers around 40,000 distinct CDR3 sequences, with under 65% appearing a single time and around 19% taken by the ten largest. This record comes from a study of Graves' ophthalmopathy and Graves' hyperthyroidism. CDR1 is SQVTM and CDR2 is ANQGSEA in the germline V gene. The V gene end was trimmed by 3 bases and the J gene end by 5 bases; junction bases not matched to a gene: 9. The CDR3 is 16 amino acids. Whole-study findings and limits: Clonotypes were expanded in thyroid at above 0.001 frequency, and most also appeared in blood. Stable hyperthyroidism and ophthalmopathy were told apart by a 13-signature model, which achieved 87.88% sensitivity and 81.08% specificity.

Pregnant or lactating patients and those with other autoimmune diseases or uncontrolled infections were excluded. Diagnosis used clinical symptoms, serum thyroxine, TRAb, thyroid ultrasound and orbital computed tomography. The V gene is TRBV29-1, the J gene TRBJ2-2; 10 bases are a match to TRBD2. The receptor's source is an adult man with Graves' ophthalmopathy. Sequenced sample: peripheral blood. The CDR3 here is CSVEDSGRGRTGELFF. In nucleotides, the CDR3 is TGCAGCGTTGAGGACAGCGGGAGGGGGAGAACCGGGGAGCTGTTTTTT.